These 27 T cell receptor beta chains originate from one sample sequenced in a study of blood T cell repertoires in COVID-19 (dated by TCRdb to between 2020 and 2021). The library was obtained by the immunoSEQ multiplex PCR assay. The clones in this table, taken by TCRdb from immuneACCESS, are in-frame only. Not every clone is retained; where verified, under half of the shortfall comes from an unresolved V gene, and the cause of the rest is unknown. This sample comprises 150,000 to 200,000 clones, around 78% of them detected only once. 2.8% of the sample is taken by the ten largest. Specimen: peripheral blood. The receptors derive from a woman aged 80 or older with active or convalescent COVID-19.

This chain connects TRBV4-3 to TRBJ2-5; D is perhaps TRBD1 (6 bases). Trimming cost V 1 base and J 11 bases, with 20 bases left between them. CDR1 LGHNA and CDR2 YSLEER come from the germline V gene. The CDR3 loop spans 15 amino acids. The CDR3 loop reads CASSQARWMDSVQYF. In nucleotides, the CDR3 is TGCGCCAGCAGCCAAGCTCGGTGGATGGACAGTGTACAGTACTTC.

V usage is TRBV5-1 and J usage is TRBJ1-1, with D uncertain. V gave up 5 bases and J gave up 1 base, with 9 bases separating them. The CDR3 covers 13 residues. CDR1 SGHRS and CDR2 YFSETQ come from the germline V gene. CDR3 nucleotide sequence: TGCGCCAGCAGATACGCAGGGAACACTGAAGCTTTCTTT. Protein: CASRYAGNTEAFF.

This clone was counted between two and nine times. The chain carries TRBV30 and TRBJ2-6; maybe TRBD1 (5 bases). Looked up from germline, CDR1 is GTSNPN and CDR2 is SVGIG (reference sequence). Trimming shortened V by 0 bases and J by 0 bases, and 12 bases separated the two germline ends. There are 17 residues in the CDR3. DNA of the CDR3: TGTGCCTGGAGTGTACCTGGACAAGACTCTGGGGCCAACGTCCTGACTTTC. It translates to CAWSVPGQDSGANVLTF.

This clone was observed a single time. The rearrangement uses TRBV19 and TRBJ2-3; 9 bases are shared with TRBD2. This CDR3 contains 16 residues. V was pared by 5 bases and J by 0 bases, with 6 bases of the junction left unmatched. Germline V lookup: CDR1 LNHDA, CDR2 SQIVND (reference sequence). CDR3 coding DNA: TGTGCCAGTAGTGCACAGCGGGGGGTTAGCACAGATACGCAGTATTTT. Translating gives CASSAQRGVSTDTQYF. The full variable domain, its missing parts supplied by reference TRBV19 and TRBJ2-3, is DGGITQSPKYLFRKEGQNVTLSCEQNLNHDAMYWYRQDPGQGLRLIYYSQIVNDFQKGDIAEGYSVSREKKESFPLTVTSAQKNPTAFYLCASSAQRGVSTDTQYFGPGTRLTVL.

V gene TRBV19 combines with J gene TRBJ2-7; D is perhaps TRBD1 (5 bases). Per germline, CDR1 LNHDA and CDR2 SQIVND (reference sequence). The CDR3 runs to 14 residues. Trimming cost V 1 base and J 2 bases, with 9 bases left between them. This CDR3 reads CASSIGQSPYEQYF. The CDR3 coding sequence is TGTGCCAGTAGTATAGGACAGAGCCCCTACGAGCAGTACTTC.

This sequence joins TRBV5-4 and TRBJ2-1; D perhaps matches TRBD1 (6 bases). CDR3 size: 14 residues. Trimming took 4 bases from V and 9 from J, leaving 17 bases between them. Germline CDR1 and CDR2: SGHNT and YYREEE (reference sequence). CDR3 in amino acids: CASSNDRRGTEQFF. Here the CDR3 DNA reads TGTGCCAGCAGCAACGACAGGAGAGGGACTGAGCAGTTCTTC.

The rearrangement links TRBV24-1 to TRBJ2-1; weak D call: TRBD2 (5 bases). Germline V lookup: CDR1 KGHDR, CDR2 SFDVKD. This CDR3 contains 13 residues. Between the trimmed V and J ends, which lost 1 base and 8 bases, there was a span of 8 bases. The CDR3 nucleotides read TGTGCCACCAGTGATTTTAGCGAGGATGAGCAGTTCTTC. As protein: CATSDFSEDEQFF.

The chain links TRBV3-1 (or the pseudogene TRBV3-2) to TRBJ2-7; TRBD2 is a possible D gene (7 bases). Trimming stripped 1 base from V and 4 bases from J, with 14 bases between. Germline CDR1 reads LGHDT; CDR2 reads YNNKEL (reference sequence). The CDR3 extends over 15 amino acids. The CDR3, as DNA: TGTGCCAGCAGCCAAGTGGGGGGGGGCTCGTACGAGCAGTACTTC. Translated: CASSQVGGGSYEQYF.

The rearrangement links TRBV7-2 to TRBJ2-7, with 11 bases identical to TRBD2. Germline values: CDR1 SGHTA, CDR2 FQGNSA. After removal of 5 bases from V and 4 bases from J, the junction contained 4 bases not matched to a gene. The CDR3 consists of 14 residues. Here the CDR3 reads CASSISGGEYEQYF. CDR3 nucleotides: TGTGCCAGCAGCATTAGCGGGGGGGAATACGAGCAGTACTTC.

V is TRBV11-3 and J is TRBJ1-1; D is uncertain. V lost 5 bases and J 0 bases, leaving 13 bases between the germline ends. The CDR3 loop spans 15 amino acids. Germline CDR1 SGHNT, CDR2 YENEEA. The CDR3 here is CASSPNGAVNTEAFF. The DNA of the CDR3 is TGTGCCAGCAGCCCCAACGGCGCGGTGAACACTGAAGCTTTCTTT.

The rearrangement links TRBV11-2 to TRBJ2-7, with D possibly TRBD1 on 6 matching bases. V gave up 1 base and J gave up 6 bases, with 7 bases separating them. CDR1 is SGHAT and CDR2 is FQNNGV in the germline V gene. The CDR3 has 12 residues. The CDR3 DNA sequence: TGTGCCAGCAGCTTAGGGGGGCGCGAGCAGTACTTC. Its translation is CASSLGGREQYF.

The V call is TRBV7-2, the J call TRBJ2-1; 7 positions agree with TRBD1. Germline CDR1 and CDR2: SGHTA and FQGNSA. The CDR3 totals 14 residues. Germline trimming cut 2 bases from V and 12 bases from J; bases unmatched to any gene: 10. Written as DNA, the CDR3 is TGTGCCAGCAGCTTACAGGGCATACCAGGGGGGCAGTTCTTC. Amino acids: CASSLQGIPGGQFF.

This clone showed up just once. This chain joins TRBV29-1 and TRBJ2-2; 9 bases agree with TRBD2. Germline CDR1 is SQVTM and CDR2 is ANQGSEA. V was clipped by 6 bases and J by 4 bases; unmatched bases: 6. The CDR3 spans 14 residues. CDR3 bases: TGCAGCGTCCTAGCGGGGTTTGCCACCGGGGAGCTGTTTTTT. It yields the protein CSVLAGFATGELFF.

The chain has TRBV7-3 and TRBJ2-5; tentative D call: TRBD2 (5 bases). In germline, CDR1 is SGHTA, CDR2 FQGTGA. V was cut by 5 bases and J by 1 base, with 11 bases left in between. The CDR3 has 14 amino acids. CDR3: CASSPVASQETQYF. In DNA, the CDR3 is TGTGCCAGCAGCCCGGTAGCGTCCCAAGAGACCCAGTACTTC. Complete variable domain (other parts from reference TRBV7-3 and TRBJ2-5): GAGVSQTPSNKVTEKGKYVELRCDPISGHTALYWYRQSLGQGPEFLIYFQGTGAADDSGLPNDRFFAVRPEGSVSTLKIQRTERGDSAVYLCASSPVASQETQYFGPGTRLLVL.

This clone was counted between two and nine times. This chain joins TRBV19 and TRBJ2-2; 9 bases match TRBD1. The CDR3 runs to 15 residues. Trimming at V came to 5 bases and at J to 7 bases, leaving 8 bases not matched to a gene. The V gene's germline CDR1 is LNHDA and CDR2 SQIVND (reference sequence). The CDR3 DNA is TGTGCCAGTAGTGGCGGACAGGGGAGCGGCGGGGAGCTGTTTTTT. Translating it yields CASSGGQGSGGELFF.

V and J are TRBV28 and TRBJ1-1; unclear D gene. V was pared by 6 bases and J by 0 bases, with 14 bases between. Germline lookup yields CDR1 MDHEN and CDR2 SYDVKM. The CDR3 is made up of 15 amino acids. CDR3 DNA: TGTGCCAGCAGCCCTCCGGGATACATGAACACTGAAGCTTTCTTT. Translating gives CASSPPGYMNTEAFF.

The J gene is TRBJ2-7, the V gene TRBV5-1; TRBD1 matches at 7 bases. The germline CDR1 and CDR2 sequences are SGHRS and YFSETQ. Trimming cost V 0 bases and J 3 bases; bases outside gene matches: 3. The length of the CDR3 is 14 residues. Written as DNA, the CDR3 is TGCGCCAGCAGCTTGGGGACAGGAAACTACGAGCAGTACTTC. Amino acid sequence: CASSLGTGNYEQYF.

This clone has a single count. The CDR3 region has the DNA TGTGCCAGCAGCTCCAGGACAGCCCTCTCCTACGAGCAGTACTTC. Amino acids: CASSSRTALSYEQYF. V and J are TRBV5-6 and TRBJ2-7; maybe TRBD1 (6 bases). Germline assignment: CDR1 SGHDT and CDR2 YYEEEE. The CDR3 contains 15 residues. V was trimmed by 3 bases and J by 0 bases, leaving 13 bases between them.

This chain links TRBV3-1 (or the pseudogene TRBV3-2) with TRBJ2-3, with D perhaps matching TRBD2 (5 bases). Trimming took off 1 base at V and 2 bases at J, with 13 bases between the two ends. The germline gives CDR1 LGHDT, CDR2 YNNKEL (reference sequence). This CDR3 is built from 16 residues. CDR3 sequence reads: CASSQAFGGFTDTQYF. Written as DNA, the CDR3 is TGTGCCAGCAGCCAAGCCTTCGGCGGGTTCACAGATACGCAGTATTTT.

This clone was observed a single time. The chain employs TRBV7-8 and TRBJ1-1; the D is unclear. There are 14 residues in the CDR3. Germline CDR1 is SGHVS and CDR2 is FQNEAQ. The V end was cut by 5 bases, the J end by 3 bases, with 13 bases between. Here the CDR3 DNA reads TGTGCCAGCAGCCGCCCGGGGTTTGACACTGAAGCTTTCTTT. This encodes CASSRPGFDTEAFF.

V gene TRBV5-8 combines with J gene TRBJ1-2; 7 bases match TRBD1. Per the germline V gene, CDR1 is SGHTS and CDR2 is YDEGEE. Trimming took 3 bases from V and 3 from J; bases not matched to a gene: 5. CDR3 length: 14 amino acids. As DNA, the CDR3 is TGTGCCAGCAGCTGGACCGGGACAGACTATGGCTACACCTTC. Its translation is CASSWTGTDYGYTF.

The rearrangement joins TRBV19 to TRBJ2-5; 8 nucleotides align to TRBD1. The germline V gene encodes CDR1 LNHDA and CDR2 SQIVND (reference sequence). This CDR3 is 15 amino acids long. The ends lost 4 bases at V and 1 base at J; junction bases unmatched: 5. The CDR3 DNA reads TGTGCCAGTAGTACTGCCAGGGGGCCCCAAGAGACCCAGTACTTC. Protein sequence: CASSTARGPQETQYF.

This sequence joins TRBV4-3 and TRBJ2-7, with TRBD2 identical over 10 bases. There are 16 residues in the CDR3. Germline V CDR1 and CDR2: LGHNA, YSLEER. V shed 1 base and J 2 bases; nucleotides not matched to a gene: 5. As DNA, the CDR3 is TGCGCCAGCAGCCAAGTCTTAGCGGGGGGTCCCTACGAGCAGTACTTC. As protein: CASSQVLAGGPYEQYF.

This clone came up a few times. The chain carries TRBV7-9 and TRBJ2-3; TRBD2 might be the D (6 bases). Deletions cut 5 bases from V and 1 base from J, with 16 bases between. The CDR3 is made up of 16 amino acids. CDR1 is SEHNR, CDR2 FQNEAQ, per germline (reference sequence). Here the CDR3 reads CASSEQTWGGTDTQYF. CDR3 in DNA: TGTGCCAGCAGCGAACAGACATGGGGGGGCACAGATACGCAGTATTTT.

The table lists this clone with many counts. In DNA, the CDR3 is TGTGCCAGCAGTTTACGGGAGTCCTACGAGCAGTACTTC. Translated: CASSLRESYEQYF. The chain links TRBV12-3 or TRBV12-4 to TRBJ2-7, with D perhaps matching TRBD2 (6 bases). The CDR3 is 13 amino acids. V dropped 2 bases and J dropped 1 base, with 6 bases sitting between them.

The chain uses TRBV5-1 and TRBJ2-7; a possible D gene is TRBD1 (6 bases). V was cut by 0 bases and J by 6 bases, with 7 bases left in between. There are 12 residues in the CDR3. CDR1 and CDR2 from the germline V gene are SGHRS and YFSETQ. The CDR3 here is CASSLGGREQYF. In DNA form, the CDR3 reads TGCGCCAGCAGCTTGGGGGGGCGCGAGCAGTACTTC. The variable domain in full, with the rest retrieved from reference TRBV5-1 and TRBJ2-7, is KAGVTQTPRYLIKTRGQQVTLSCSPISGHRSVSWYQQTPGQGLQFLFEYFSETQRNKGNFPGRFSGRQFSNSRSEMNVSTLELGDSALYLCASSLGGREQYFGPGTRLTVT.

This clone came up once. V and J are TRBV9 and TRBJ2-5; perhaps TRBD2 as D (6 bases). CDR3 length: 16 residues. V was cut by 0 bases and J by 2 bases, with 14 bases left in between. Per the germline V gene, CDR1 is SGDLS and CDR2 is YYNGEE. The CDR3 loop reads CASSVGSAGLQETQYF. As DNA, the CDR3 is TGTGCCAGCAGCGTAGGATCCGCGGGGTTACAAGAGACCCAGTACTTC.